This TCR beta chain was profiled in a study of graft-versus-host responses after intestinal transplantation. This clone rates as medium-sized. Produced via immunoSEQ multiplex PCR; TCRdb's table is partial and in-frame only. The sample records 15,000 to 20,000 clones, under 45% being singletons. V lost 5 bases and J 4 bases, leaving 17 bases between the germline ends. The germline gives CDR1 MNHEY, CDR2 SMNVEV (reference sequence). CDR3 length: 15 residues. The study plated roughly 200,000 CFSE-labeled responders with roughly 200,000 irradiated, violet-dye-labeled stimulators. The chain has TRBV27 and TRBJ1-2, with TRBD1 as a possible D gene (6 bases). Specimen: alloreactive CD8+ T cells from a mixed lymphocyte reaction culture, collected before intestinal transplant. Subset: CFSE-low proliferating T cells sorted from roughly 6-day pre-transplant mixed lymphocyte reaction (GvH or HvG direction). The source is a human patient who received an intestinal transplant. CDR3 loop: CASSTTGSSFYGYTF. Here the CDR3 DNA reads TGTGCCAGCAGTACTACAGGGTCGTCCTTCTATGGCTACACCTTC.